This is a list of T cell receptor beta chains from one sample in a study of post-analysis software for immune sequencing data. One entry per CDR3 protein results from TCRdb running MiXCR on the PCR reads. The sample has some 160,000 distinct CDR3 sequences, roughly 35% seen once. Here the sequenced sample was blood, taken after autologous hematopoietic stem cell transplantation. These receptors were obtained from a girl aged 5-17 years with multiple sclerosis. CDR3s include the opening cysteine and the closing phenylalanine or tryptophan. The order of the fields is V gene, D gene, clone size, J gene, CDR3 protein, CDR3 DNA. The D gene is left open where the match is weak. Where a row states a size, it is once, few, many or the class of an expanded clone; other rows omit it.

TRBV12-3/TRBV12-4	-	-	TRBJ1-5	CASSPTPYSNQPQHF	TGTGCCAGCAGTCCGACACCTTATAGCAATCAGCCCCAGCATTTT
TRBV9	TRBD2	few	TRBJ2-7	CASSVDLAASYEQYF	TGTGCCAGCAGCGTAGACCTAGCGGCCTCCTACGAGCAGTACTTC
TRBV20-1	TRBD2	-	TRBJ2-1	CSARPPKGTSSYNEQFF	TGCAGTGCTAGACCCCCTAAAGGGACTAGCTCCTACAATGAGCAGTTCTTC
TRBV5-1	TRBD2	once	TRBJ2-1	CASSLNPSGNSYNEQFF	TGCGCCAGCAGCTTAAACCCTAGCGGGAACTCCTACAATGAGCAGTTCTTC
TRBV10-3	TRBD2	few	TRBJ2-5	CAISDLAGESPLNQETQYF	TGTGCCATCAGTGATTTAGCGGGCGAATCCCCACTCAACCAAGAGACCCAGTACTTC
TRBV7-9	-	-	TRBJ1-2	CASSFTVYGYTF	TGTGCCAGCAGCTTTACAGTTTATGGCTACACCTTC
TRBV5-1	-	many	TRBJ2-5	CASSFLYLETQYF	TGCGCCAGCAGCTTCCTCTACTTAGAGACCCAGTACTTC
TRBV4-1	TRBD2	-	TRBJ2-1	CASSREGLAGGPLYNEQFF	TGCGCCAGCAGCCGAGAGGGGCTAGCGGGAGGGCCCCTCTACAATGAGCAGTTCTTC
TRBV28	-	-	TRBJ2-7	CASSPPRAPNPHEQYF	TGTGCCAGCAGTCCCCCCAGGGCACCGAATCCCCACGAGCAGTACTTC
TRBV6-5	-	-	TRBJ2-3	CASRPLGISTDTQYF	TGTGCCAGCAGACCACTAGGAATAAGCACAGATACGCAGTATTTT
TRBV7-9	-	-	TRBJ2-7	CASTPSGVPYEQYF	TGTGCCAGTACCCCATCGGGAGTACCCTACGAGCAGTACTTC
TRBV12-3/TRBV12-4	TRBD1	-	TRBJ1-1	CASSTLGQGNTEAFF	TGTGCCAGCAGCACACTGGGACAGGGTAACACTGAAGCTTTCTTT
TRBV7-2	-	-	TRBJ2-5	CASSFGLGGETQYF	TGTGCCAGTAGCTTCGGGCTAGGGGGAGAGACCCAGTACTTC
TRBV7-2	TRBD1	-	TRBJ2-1	CASSPGTGYEQFF	TGTGCCAGCAGCCCCGGGACAGGGTACGAGCAGTTCTTC
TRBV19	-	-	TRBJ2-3	CASSMFAGSEKDTQYF	TGTGCCAGTAGTATGTTCGCGGGAAGTGAGAAAGATACGCAGTATTTT
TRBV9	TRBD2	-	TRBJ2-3	CASSVNSGKGKDTQYF	TGTGCCAGCAGCGTTAATAGCGGGAAGGGAAAAGATACGCAGTATTTT
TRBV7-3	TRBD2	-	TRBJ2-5	CASSPNGLAEETQYF	TGTGCCAGCAGCCCAAACGGACTAGCGGAAGAGACCCAGTACTTC
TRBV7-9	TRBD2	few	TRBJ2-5	CASSQKRLAGHQETQYF	TGTGCCAGCAGCCAAAAAAGACTAGCGGGACACCAAGAGACCCAGTACTTC
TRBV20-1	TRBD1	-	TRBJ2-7	CSARIDRASEQYF	TGCAGTGCTAGAATAGACAGGGCTAGCGAGCAGTACTTC
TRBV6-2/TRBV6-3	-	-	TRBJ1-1	CASSSRGWNTEAFF	TGTGCCAGCAGTTCCAGAGGCTGGAACACTGAAGCTTTCTTT
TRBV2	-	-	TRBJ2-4	CASSEAVSVIQYF	TGTGCCAGCAGTGAAGCTGTGAGCGTCATTCAGTACTTC
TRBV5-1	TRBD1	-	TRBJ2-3	CASSLRWTGAPGTHLDTQYF	TGCGCCAGCAGCTTACGCTGGACAGGGGCCCCCGGCACACACTTGGATACGCAGTATTTT
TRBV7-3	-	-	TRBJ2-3	CASSFTGLATDTQYF	TGTGCCAGCAGCTTTACCGGGCTAGCAACAGATACGCAGTATTTT
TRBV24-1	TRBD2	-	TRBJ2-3	CATSDSGLALADTQYF	TGTGCCACCAGTGATTCGGGACTAGCGTTGGCAGATACGCAGTATTTT
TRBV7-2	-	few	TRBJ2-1	CASSRRGGADYNEQFF	TGTGCCAGCAGCCGGAGGGGGGGGGCAGACTACAATGAGCAGTTCTTC
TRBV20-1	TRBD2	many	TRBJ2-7	CSAWTSGNSEQYF	TGCAGTGCTTGGACTAGCGGGAACAGCGAGCAGTACTTC
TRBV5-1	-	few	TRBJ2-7	CASSPQEWLAKEQYF	TGCGCCAGCAGCCCGCAGGAGTGGCTAGCGAAGGAGCAGTACTTC
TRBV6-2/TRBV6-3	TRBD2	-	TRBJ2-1	CASSYGGGGVHEQFF	TGTGCCAGCAGTTACGGCGGGGGGGGTGTCCATGAGCAGTTCTTC
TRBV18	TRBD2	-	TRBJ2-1	CASSPRISGRVNEQFF	TGTGCCAGCTCACCACGCATTAGCGGGAGGGTCAATGAGCAGTTCTTC
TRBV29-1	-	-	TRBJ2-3	CSVTAGGTTDTQYF	TGCAGCGTGACGGCAGGGGGGACCACCGATACGCAGTATTTT
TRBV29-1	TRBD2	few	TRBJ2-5	CSVGFASGPQETQYF	TGCAGCGTTGGATTTGCTAGCGGCCCCCAAGAGACCCAGTACTTC
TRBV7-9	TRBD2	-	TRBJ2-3	CASSSRGGQTDTQYF	TGTGCCAGCAGCTCCCGCGGGGGGCAGACAGATACGCAGTATTTT
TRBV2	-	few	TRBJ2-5	CASSDWETQYF	TGTGCCAGCAGTGATTGGGAGACCCAGTACTTC
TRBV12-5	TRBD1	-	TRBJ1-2	CASGPTTGDNYGYTF	TGTGCTAGTGGTCCTACGACAGGGGACAACTATGGCTACACCTTC
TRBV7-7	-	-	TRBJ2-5	CASSHAGWLEQYF	TGTGCTAGCAGCCACGCGGGCTGGCTTGAGCAGTACTTC
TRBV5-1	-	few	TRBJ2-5	CASSLSQSKETQYF	TGCGCCAGCAGCTTGTCGCAATCCAAAGAGACCCAGTACTTC
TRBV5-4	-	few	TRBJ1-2	CASSTWGDYGYTF	TGTGCCAGCAGCACGTGGGGGGACTATGGCTACACCTTC
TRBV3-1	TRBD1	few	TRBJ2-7	CASSPDRVGEQYF	TGTGCCAGCAGCCCGGACAGGGTGGGAGAGCAGTACTTC
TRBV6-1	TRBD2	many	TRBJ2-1	CASSVGLTSGSGNEQFF	TGTGCCAGCAGTGTCGGACTGACTAGCGGGAGTGGTAATGAGCAGTTCTTC
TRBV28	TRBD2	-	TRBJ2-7	CTSGGASGSYEQYF	TGTACCAGCGGTGGGGCTAGCGGGAGCTACGAGCAGTACTTC
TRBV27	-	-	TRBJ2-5	CASSGGVEGSEQYF	TGTGCCAGCAGTGGCGGGGTTGAAGGGAGTGAGCAGTACTTC
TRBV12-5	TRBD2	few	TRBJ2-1	CASGGGGIEQFF	TGTGCTAGTGGTGGGGGGGGGATCGAGCAGTTCTTC
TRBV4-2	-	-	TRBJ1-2	CASSQFGMLNYGYTF	TGTGCCAGCAGCCAATTTGGGATGCTAAACTATGGCTACACCTTC
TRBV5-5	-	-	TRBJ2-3	CASSLAGEDTQYF	TGTGCCAGCAGCTTGGCGGGGGAAGATACGCAGTATTTT
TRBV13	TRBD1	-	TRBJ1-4	CASSPYRGTGGEKLFF	TGTGCCAGCAGCCCGTACCGGGGGACAGGGGGTGAAAAACTGTTTTTT
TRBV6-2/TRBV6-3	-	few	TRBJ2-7	CASSPDTYEQYF	TGTGCCAGCAGCCCCGATACCTACGAGCAGTACTTC
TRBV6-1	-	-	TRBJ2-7	CASSEWDPYEQYF	TGTGCCAGCAGTGAGTGGGACCCTTACGAGCAGTACTTC
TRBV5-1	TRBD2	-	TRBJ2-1	CASSFRLAGGGYNEQFF	TGCGCCAGCAGCTTCCGACTAGCGGGAGGGGGGTACAATGAGCAGTTCTTC
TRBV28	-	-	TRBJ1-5	CASSFMGGGVNQPQHF	TGTGCCAGCAGCTTTATGGGGGGCGGGGTCAATCAGCCCCAGCATTTT
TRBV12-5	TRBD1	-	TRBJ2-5	CASGLITGAKTQYF	TGTGCTAGTGGTCTAATTACAGGGGCCAAGACCCAGTACTTC
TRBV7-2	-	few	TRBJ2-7	CASSLPGGDPYEQYF	TGTGCCAGCAGCTTACCCGGGGGTGACCCCTACGAGCAGTACTTC
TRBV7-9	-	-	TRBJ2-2	CASSSRENTGELFF	TGTGCCAGCAGCTCCAGGGAAAACACCGGGGAGCTGTTTTTT
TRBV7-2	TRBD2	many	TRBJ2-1	CASQRQREREEQFF	TGTGCCAGCCAGAGACAGCGGGAGAGAGAAGAGCAGTTCTTC
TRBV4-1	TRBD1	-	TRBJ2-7	CASSQDGQGFLEQYF	TGCGCCAGCAGCCAAGACGGACAGGGGTTTCTCGAGCAGTACTTC
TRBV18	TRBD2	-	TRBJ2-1	CASSPRLAGNEQFF	TGTGCCAGCTCACCTAGACTAGCGGGGAATGAGCAGTTCTTC
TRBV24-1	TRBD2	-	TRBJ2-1	CATRGTSGSSYNEQFF	TGTGCCACCAGAGGGACTAGCGGGAGTTCCTACAATGAGCAGTTCTTC
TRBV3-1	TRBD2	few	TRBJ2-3	CASSQVQAGGPDTQYF	TGTGCCAGCAGCCAAGTGCAAGCGGGAGGGCCAGATACGCAGTATTTT
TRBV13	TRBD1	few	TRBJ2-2	CASSRQGTGELFF	TGTGCCAGCAGCCGACAGGGCACCGGGGAGCTGTTTTTT
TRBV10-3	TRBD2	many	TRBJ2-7	CAIGGGYEQYF	TGTGCCATCGGGGGGGGTTACGAGCAGTACTTC